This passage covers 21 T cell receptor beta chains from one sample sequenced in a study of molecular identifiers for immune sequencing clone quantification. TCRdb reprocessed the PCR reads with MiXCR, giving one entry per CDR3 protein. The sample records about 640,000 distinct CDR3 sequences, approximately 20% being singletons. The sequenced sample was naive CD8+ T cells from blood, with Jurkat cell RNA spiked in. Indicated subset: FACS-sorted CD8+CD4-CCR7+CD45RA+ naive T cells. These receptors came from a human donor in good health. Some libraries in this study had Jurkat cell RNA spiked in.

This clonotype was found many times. This chain's CDR3 is CASSSGQITNEQFF. CDR3 nucleotides: TGTGCCAGCAGCTCAGGGCAAATTACCAATGAGCAGTTCTTC. The chain employs TRBV11-2 and TRBJ2-1, with D possibly being TRBD1 (5 bases). Germline loops: CDR1 SGHAT, CDR2 FQNNGV. V lost 4 bases to trimming and J lost 6 bases, with 13 bases between them. There are 14 residues in the CDR3.

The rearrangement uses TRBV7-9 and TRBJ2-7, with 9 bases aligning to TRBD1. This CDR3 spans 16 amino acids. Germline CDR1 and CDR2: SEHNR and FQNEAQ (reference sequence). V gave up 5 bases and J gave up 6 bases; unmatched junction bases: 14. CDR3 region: CASSTTPGTGKGEQYF. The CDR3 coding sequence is TGTGCCAGCAGCACCACCCCCGGGACAGGGAAAGGCGAGCAGTACTTC. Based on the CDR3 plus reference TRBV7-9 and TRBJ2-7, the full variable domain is DTGVSQNPRHKITKRGQNVTFRCDPISEHNRLYWYRQTLGQGPEFLTYFQNEAQLEKSRLLSDRFSAERPKGSFSTLEIQRTEQGDSAMYLCASSTTPGTGKGEQYFGPGTRLTVT.

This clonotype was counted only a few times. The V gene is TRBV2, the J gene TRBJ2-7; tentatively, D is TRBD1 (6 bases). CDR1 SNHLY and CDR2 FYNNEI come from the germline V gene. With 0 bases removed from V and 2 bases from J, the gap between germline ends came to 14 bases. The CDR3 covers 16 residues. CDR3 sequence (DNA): TGTGCCAGCAGTGAAGCGCTTCTAGACAGGACCTACGAGCAGTACTTC. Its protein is CASSEALLDRTYEQYF.

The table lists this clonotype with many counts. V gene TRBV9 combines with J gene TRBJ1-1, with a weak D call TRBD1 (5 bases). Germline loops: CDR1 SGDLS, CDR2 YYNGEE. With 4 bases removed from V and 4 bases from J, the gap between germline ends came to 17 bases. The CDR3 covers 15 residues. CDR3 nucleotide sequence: TGTGCCAGCAGCCCTAGCGGGGGGAAAGGCACTGAAGCTTTCTTT. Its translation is CASSPSGGKGTEAFF.

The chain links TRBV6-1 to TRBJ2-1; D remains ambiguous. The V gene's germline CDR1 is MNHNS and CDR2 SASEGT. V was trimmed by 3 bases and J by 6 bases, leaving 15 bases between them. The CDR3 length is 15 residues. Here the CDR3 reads CASSEAQIFGNEQFF. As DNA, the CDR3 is TGTGCCAGCAGTGAGGCACAGATCTTCGGCAATGAGCAGTTCTTC.

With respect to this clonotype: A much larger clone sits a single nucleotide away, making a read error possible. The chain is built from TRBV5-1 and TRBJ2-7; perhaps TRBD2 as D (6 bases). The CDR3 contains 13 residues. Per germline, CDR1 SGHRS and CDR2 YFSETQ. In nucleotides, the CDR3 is TGCGCCAGCGGCTTAGGGACTCCCAGCGAGCAGTACTTC. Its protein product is CASGLGTPSEQYF.

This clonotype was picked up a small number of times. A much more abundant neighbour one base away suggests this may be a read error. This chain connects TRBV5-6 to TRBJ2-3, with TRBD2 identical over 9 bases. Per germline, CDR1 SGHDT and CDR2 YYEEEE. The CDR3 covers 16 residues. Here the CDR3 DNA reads TGTGCCAGCGGCTTGGAGCTAGCGGGACCCACAGATACGCAGTATTTT. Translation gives CASGLELAGPTDTQYF.

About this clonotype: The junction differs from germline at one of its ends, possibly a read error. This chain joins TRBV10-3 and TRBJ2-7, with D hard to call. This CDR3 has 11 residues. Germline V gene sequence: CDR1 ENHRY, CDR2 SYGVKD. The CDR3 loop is CTISEGYEQYF. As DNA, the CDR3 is TGTACCATCAGTGAAGGGTACGAGCAGTACTTC.

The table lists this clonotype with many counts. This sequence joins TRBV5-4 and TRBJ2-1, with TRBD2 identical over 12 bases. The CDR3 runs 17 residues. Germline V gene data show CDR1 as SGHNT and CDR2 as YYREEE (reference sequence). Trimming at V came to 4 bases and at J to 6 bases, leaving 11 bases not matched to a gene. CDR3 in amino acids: CASSNRLAGVGGNEQFF. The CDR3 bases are TGTGCCAGCAGCAATAGACTAGCGGGGGTGGGCGGCAATGAGCAGTTCTTC.

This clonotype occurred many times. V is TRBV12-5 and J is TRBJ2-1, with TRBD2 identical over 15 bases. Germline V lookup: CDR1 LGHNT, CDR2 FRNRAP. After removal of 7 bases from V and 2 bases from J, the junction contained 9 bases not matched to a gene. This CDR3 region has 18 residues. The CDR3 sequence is CASARGLAGGVAYNEQFF. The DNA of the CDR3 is TGTGCTAGTGCCAGGGGACTAGCGGGAGGAGTGGCCTACAATGAGCAGTTCTTC.

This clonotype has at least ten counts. The CDR3 spells CASSFTGYTEAFF. As DNA, the CDR3 is TGTGCCAGCAGTTTTACAGGGTACACTGAAGCTTTCTTT. This rearrangement joins TRBV5-4 to TRBJ1-1, with a possible D match to TRBD1 (6 bases). The CDR3 spans 13 residues. Germline lookup yields CDR1 SGHNT and CDR2 YYREEE (reference sequence). V was clipped by 5 bases and J by 3 bases, with 11 bases between them.

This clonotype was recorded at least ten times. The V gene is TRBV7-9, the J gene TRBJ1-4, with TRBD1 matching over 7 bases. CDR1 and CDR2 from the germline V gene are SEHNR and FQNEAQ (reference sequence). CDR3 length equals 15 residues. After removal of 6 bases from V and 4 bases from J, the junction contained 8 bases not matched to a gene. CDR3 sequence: CASSSTDRVNEKLFF. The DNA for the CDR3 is TGTGCCAGCAGTTCCACAGACAGGGTTAATGAAAAACTGTTTTTT.

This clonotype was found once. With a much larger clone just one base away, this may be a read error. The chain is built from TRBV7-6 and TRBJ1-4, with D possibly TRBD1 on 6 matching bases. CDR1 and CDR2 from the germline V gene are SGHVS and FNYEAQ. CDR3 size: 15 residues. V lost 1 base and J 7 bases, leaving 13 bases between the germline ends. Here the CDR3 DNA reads TGTGCCAGCAGCTTAGGAGGGACAAGAGTTGAAAAACTGTTTTTT. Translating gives CASSLGGTRVEKLFF.

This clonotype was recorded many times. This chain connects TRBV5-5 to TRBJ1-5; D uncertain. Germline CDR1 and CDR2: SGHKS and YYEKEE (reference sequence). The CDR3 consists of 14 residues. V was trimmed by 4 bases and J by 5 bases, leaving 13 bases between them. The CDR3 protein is CASSLTRSHQPQHF. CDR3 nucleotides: TGTGCCAGCAGCCTCACCCGGTCCCATCAGCCCCAGCATTTT.

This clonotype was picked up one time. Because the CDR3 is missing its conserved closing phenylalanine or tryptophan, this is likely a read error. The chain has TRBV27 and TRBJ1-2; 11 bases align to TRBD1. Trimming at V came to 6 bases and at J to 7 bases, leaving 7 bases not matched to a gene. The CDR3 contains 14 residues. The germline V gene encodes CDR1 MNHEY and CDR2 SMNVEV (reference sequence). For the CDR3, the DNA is TGTGCCAGCAGCCCGGGGACAGGGGGGATTGGCTACACCTCC. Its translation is CASSPGTGGIGYTS.

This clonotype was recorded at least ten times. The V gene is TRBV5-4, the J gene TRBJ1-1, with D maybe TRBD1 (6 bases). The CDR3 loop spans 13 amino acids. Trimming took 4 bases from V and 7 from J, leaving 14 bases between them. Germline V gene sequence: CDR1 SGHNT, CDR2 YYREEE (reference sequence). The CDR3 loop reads CASSPTGRSEAFF. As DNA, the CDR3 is TGTGCCAGCAGCCCAACAGGGAGAAGTGAAGCTTTCTTT.

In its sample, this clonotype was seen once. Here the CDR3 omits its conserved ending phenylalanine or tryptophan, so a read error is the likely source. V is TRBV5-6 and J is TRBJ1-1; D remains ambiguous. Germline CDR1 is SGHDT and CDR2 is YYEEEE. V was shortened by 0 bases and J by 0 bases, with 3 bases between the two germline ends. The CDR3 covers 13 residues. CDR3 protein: CASSLDVNTEAFS. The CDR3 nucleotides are TGTGCCAGCAGCTTGGATGTGAACACTGAAGCTTTCTCT.

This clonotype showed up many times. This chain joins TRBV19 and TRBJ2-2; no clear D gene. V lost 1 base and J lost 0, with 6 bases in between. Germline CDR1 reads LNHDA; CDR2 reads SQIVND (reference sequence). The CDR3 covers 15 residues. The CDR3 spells CASSIVHTNTGELFF. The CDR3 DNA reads TGTGCCAGTAGTATAGTTCACACGAACACCGGGGAGCTGTTTTTT. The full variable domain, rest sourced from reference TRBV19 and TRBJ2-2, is DGGITQSPKYLFRKEGQNVTLSCEQNLNHDAMYWYRQDPGQGLRLIYYSQIVNDFQKGDIAEGYSVSREKKESFPLTVTSAQKNPTAFYLCASSIVHTNTGELFFGEGSRLTVL.

The CDR3 DNA sequence: TGTGCCAGCAGCGTACCCTCAGCAGCGGAAACCTACGAGCAGTACTTC. Encoded protein: CASSVPSAAETYEQYF. This sequence joins TRBV9 and TRBJ2-7; D is possibly TRBD2 (5 bases). CDR1 and CDR2 from the germline V gene are SGDLS and YYNGEE. This CDR3 is built from 16 residues. Trimming cost V 1 base and J 2 bases, with 16 bases left between them.

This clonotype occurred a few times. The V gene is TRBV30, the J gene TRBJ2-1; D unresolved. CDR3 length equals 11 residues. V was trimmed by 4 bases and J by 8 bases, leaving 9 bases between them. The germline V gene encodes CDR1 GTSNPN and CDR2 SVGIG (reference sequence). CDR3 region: CAWKMWDEQFF. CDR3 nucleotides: TGTGCCTGGAAGATGTGGGATGAGCAGTTCTTC.

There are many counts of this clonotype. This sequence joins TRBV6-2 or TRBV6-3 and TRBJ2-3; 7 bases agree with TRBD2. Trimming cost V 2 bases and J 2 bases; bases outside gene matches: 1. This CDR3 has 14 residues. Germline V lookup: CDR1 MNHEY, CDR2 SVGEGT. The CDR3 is CASSYLAATDTQYF. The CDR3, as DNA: TGTGCCAGCAGTTACCTAGCGGCCACAGATACGCAGTATTTT.